This TCR beta chain was observed in a study of CD8 T cells in Susac syndrome. Whole-study context: Patients with Susac syndrome were therapy-naive, treated with corticosteroids, or treated with intravenous immunoglobulin alone when blood was collected.

TEMRA cells were FACS-enriched, unlike CD8+ and CD4+ T cells, which were negatively isolated. Reverse transcription used about 0.45 to 1 ug RNA and random hexamers. Multiplex PCR with immunoSEQ amplified the TCR beta CDR3 across 54 Vbeta and 13 Jbeta. TCRdb itself ran the immunoSEQ multiplex PCR reads through MiXCR, one entry per CDR3 protein. The table records fewer than 85,000 distinct CDR3 sequences, around 94% of them present only once. The specimen was CD8+ T cells from PBMCs. The TCR sequence derives from a human donor with Susac syndrome.

The CDR3: CASTDDRRLYDEQYF. For the CDR3, the DNA is TGTGCCAGCACCGACGACAGGCGCCTCTATGACGAGCAGTACTTC. The V call is TRBV7-9, the J call TRBJ2-7; TRBD1 might be the D (6 bases). The V gene lost 7 bases and the J gene lost 5 bases, with 21 bases spanning the gap. This CDR3 contains 15 residues. CDR1 and CDR2 (germline): SEHNR, FQNEAQ (reference sequence).